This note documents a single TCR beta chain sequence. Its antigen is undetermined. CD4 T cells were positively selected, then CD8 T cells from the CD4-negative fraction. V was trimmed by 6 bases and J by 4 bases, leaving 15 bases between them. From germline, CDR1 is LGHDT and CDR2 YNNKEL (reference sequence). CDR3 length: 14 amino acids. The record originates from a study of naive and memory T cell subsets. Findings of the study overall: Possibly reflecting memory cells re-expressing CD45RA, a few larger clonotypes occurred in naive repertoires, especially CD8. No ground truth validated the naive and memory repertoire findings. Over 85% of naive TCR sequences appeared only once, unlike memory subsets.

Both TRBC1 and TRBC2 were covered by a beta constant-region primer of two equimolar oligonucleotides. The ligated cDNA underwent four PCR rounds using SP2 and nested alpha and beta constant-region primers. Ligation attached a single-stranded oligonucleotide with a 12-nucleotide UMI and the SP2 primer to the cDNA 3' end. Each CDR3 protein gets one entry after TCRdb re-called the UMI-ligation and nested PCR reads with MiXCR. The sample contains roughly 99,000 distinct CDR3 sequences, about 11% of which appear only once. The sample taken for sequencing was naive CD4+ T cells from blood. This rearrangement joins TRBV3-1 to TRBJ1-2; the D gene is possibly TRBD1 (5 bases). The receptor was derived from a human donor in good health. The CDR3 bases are TGTGCCAGCAGTTTCGAGGGGAACTCCTATGGCTACACCTTC. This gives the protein CASSFEGNSYGYTF.